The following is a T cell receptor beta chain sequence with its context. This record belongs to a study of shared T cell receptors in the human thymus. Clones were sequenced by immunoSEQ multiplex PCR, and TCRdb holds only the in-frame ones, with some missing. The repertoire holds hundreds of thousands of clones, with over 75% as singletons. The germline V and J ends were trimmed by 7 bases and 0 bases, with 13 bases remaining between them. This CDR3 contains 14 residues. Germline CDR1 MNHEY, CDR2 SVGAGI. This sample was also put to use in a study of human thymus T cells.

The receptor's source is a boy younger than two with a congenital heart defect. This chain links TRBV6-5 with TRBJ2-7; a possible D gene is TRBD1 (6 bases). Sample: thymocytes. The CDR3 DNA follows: TGTGCCAGCAAAGACAGGACCCCCTCCTACGAGCAGTACTTC. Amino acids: CASKDRTPSYEQYF.